Listed below are T cell receptor beta chains from one sample, sequenced in a study of Graves' ophthalmopathy and Graves' hyperthyroidism. Each CDR3 protein is one row after TCRdb ran MiXCR on the multiplex PCR reads. This table has 350,000 to 450,000 distinct CDR3 sequences, 15% to 20% appearing once. Sequencing was performed on peripheral blood. The receptors stem from a woman under 30 with Graves' ophthalmopathy. CDR3s include the opening cysteine and the closing phenylalanine or tryptophan. A D gene is named only where the DNA matches it firmly. The size field is filled for only some rows; it gives once, few, many or a size class.

V gene	D gene	J gene	clone size	CDR3 protein	CDR3 DNA
TRBV4-2	TRBD1	TRBJ2-7	many	CASSQADRGFYEQYF	TGTGCCAGCAGCCAAGCAGACAGGGGGTTCTACGAGCAGTACTTC
TRBV9	TRBD1	TRBJ2-7	many	CASSVGRDRIYEQYF	TGTGCCAGCAGCGTAGGACGGGACAGAATCTACGAGCAGTACTTC
TRBV28	TRBD1	TRBJ1-5	many	CASSLLTGEDQPQHF	TGTGCCAGCAGTTTATTGACAGGGGAGGATCAGCCCCAGCATTTT
TRBV6-2/TRBV6-3	-	TRBJ1-1	many	CASRALRAEAFF	TGTGCCAGCAGGGCCCTCCGGGCTGAAGCTTTCTTT
TRBV11-2	TRBD2	TRBJ2-2	few	CASSPSSGSGSGELFF	TGTGCCAGCAGCCCTTCTAGCGGGAGCGGTTCCGGGGAGCTGTTTTTT
TRBV7-9	-	TRBJ1-2	-	CASSLALEGYTF	TGTGCCAGCAGCTTAGCGTTGGAGGGCTACACCTTC
TRBV7-9	TRBD2	TRBJ2-7	many	CASSLTGGHYEQYF	TGTGCCAGCAGCTTGACGGGAGGTCACTACGAGCAGTACTTC
TRBV6-1	-	TRBJ2-5	-	CASRDRIQETQYF	TGTGCCAGCAGAGACAGGATCCAAGAGACCCAGTACTTC
TRBV28	TRBD1	TRBJ1-1	many	CASSLGQGRATEAFF	TGTGCCAGCAGTTTAGGACAGGGACGAGCCACTGAAGCTTTCTTT
TRBV28	-	TRBJ2-5	many	CASSQPRAGLETQYF	TGTGCCAGCAGTCAGCCCAGGGCAGGACTGGAGACCCAGTACTTC
TRBV25-1	TRBD1	TRBJ2-5	many	CASSDPGQGGYSQETQYF	TGTGCCAGCAGTGACCCGGGACAGGGAGGGTACTCCCAAGAGACCCAGTACTTC
TRBV28	-	TRBJ2-7	many	CASSPPAEQYF	TGTGCCAGCAGTCCCCCCGCCGAGCAGTACTTC
TRBV20-1	TRBD2	TRBJ2-7	-	CSARGGGSGNEQYF	TGCAGTGCTAGGGGTGGGGGTAGCGGGAACGAGCAGTACTTC
TRBV28	-	TRBJ2-7	many	CASRTTEAYEQYF	TGTGCCAGCAGAACCACAGAAGCCTACGAGCAGTACTTC
TRBV12-3/TRBV12-4	TRBD1	TRBJ1-1	many	CASSTGQGVMNTEAFF	TGTGCCAGCAGCACCGGACAGGGGGTGATGAACACTGAAGCTTTCTTT
TRBV29-1	-	TRBJ1-1	-	CSDQGGSTEAFF	TGCAGCGACCAGGGCGGAAGCACTGAAGCTTTCTTT
TRBV7-2	TRBD2	TRBJ2-7	many	CASSKTSGGSNEQYF	TGTGCCAGCAGCAAAACTAGCGGGGGATCCAACGAGCAGTACTTC
TRBV11-2	-	TRBJ1-2	many	CASSFATGYGYTF	TGTGCCAGCAGCTTCGCCACCGGGTACGGCTACACCTTC
TRBV4-2	TRBD2	TRBJ2-7	many	CASSQVGLQDGQYF	TGTGCCAGCAGCCAAGTGGGACTACAAGACGGGCAGTACTTC
TRBV6-1	-	TRBJ2-7	-	CASSPRQDSYEQYF	TGTGCCAGCAGCCCTCGACAGGACTCCTACGAGCAGTACTTC
TRBV12-3/TRBV12-4	TRBD1	TRBJ2-7	many	CASSLRGTGGWSYEQYF	TGTGCCAGCAGTTTACGAGGGACAGGAGGATGGTCCTACGAGCAGTACTTC
TRBV20-1	-	TRBJ2-5	many	CSATTLPGAETQYF	TGCAGTGCAACCACTCTCCCAGGGGCCGAGACCCAGTACTTC
TRBV18	TRBD1	TRBJ1-1	many	CASSPWTGMNTEAFF	TGTGCCAGCTCGCCGTGGACAGGAATGAACACTGAAGCTTTCTTT
TRBV2	-	TRBJ1-1	many	CASTTGRAADTEAFF	TGTGCCAGCACCACCGGGAGGGCCGCCGACACTGAAGCTTTCTTT
TRBV6-1	TRBD2	TRBJ2-6	-	CASSASLAGVASGANVLTF	TGTGCCAGCAGTGCATCATTAGCGGGAGTCGCCTCTGGGGCCAACGTCCTGACTTTC
TRBV9	TRBD1	TRBJ1-2	many	CASSPGTGGSYTF	TGTGCCAGCAGCCCCGGGACAGGGGGGAGCTACACCTTC
TRBV9	-	TRBJ1-1	many	CASGASRAGRTEAFF	TGTGCCAGCGGGGCGTCCAGGGCGGGTCGGACTGAAGCTTTCTTT
TRBV28	TRBD1	TRBJ1-6	many	CASKLGQANSPLHF	TGTGCCAGCAAGCTAGGACAGGCTAATTCACCCCTCCACTTT
TRBV6-5	-	TRBJ1-3	many	CASSLGSQNTIYF	TGTGCCAGCAGTTTGGGGTCGCAGAACACCATATATTTT